A selection of T cell receptor beta chains follows, all from one sample in a study of blood T cell repertoires in COVID-19. Generated by immunoSEQ multiplex PCR, the TCRdb table keeps only in-frame clones and is missing some. The top ten hold approximately 30% of the sample, which has 20,000 to 30,000 clones, roughly 94% seen once. The sequencing sample was made of peripheral blood. The receptors were gathered from a man aged 65 to 79 with active COVID-19. CDR3s include the opening cysteine and the closing phenylalanine or tryptophan. The D gene is left open where the match is weak. The listing skips clone size in some rows; elsewhere it reads once, few, many or a size class.

len | j_gene | d_gene | abundance | v_gene | CDR3nt | CDR3aa
15 | TRBJ2-1 | TRBD2 | NA | TRBV28 | TGTGCCAGCAGTCCAAGGGGGACTAGTTTTAATGAGCAGTTCTTC | CASSPRGTSFNEQFF
19 | TRBJ1-5 | TRBD1 | NA | TRBV4-1 | TGCGCCAGCAGCCAAGTGTCGGCCCCAGACAGGGGTCGCAATCAGCCCCAGCATTTT | CASSQVSAPDRGRNQPQHF
18 | TRBJ2-1 | NA | NA | TRBV9 | TGTGCCAGCAGCGCGCCGGTCGTTGGGGGGATCGACTACAATGAGCAGTTCTTC | CASSAPVVGGIDYNEQFF
14 | TRBJ1-6 | NA | NA | TRBV7-3 | TGTGCCAGCAGCTACGGGACACCTAATTCACCCCTCCACTTT | CASSYGTPNSPLHF
14 | TRBJ1-3 | NA | once | TRBV18 | TGTGCCAGCTCACCGGGGGCTTCTGGAAACACCATATATTTT | CASSPGASGNTIYF
13 | TRBJ1-4 | NA | once | TRBV4-2 | TGTGCCAGCAGCCAAGATCGTTTGGAAAAACTGTTTTTT | CASSQDRLEKLFF
16 | TRBJ1-2 | TRBD1 | NA | TRBV6-8 | TGTGCCAGCAGCCCACCCCTGCAGGGGGCAATGGTTGGCTACACCTTC | CASSPPLQGAMVGYTF
14 | TRBJ1-2 | TRBD1 | NA | TRBV6-6 | TGTGCCAGCAGTCCGGGACAGTTCCCTTATGGCTACACCTTC | CASSPGQFPYGYTF
16 | TRBJ2-5 | NA | NA | TRBV4-3 | TGCGCCAGCAGCCTCAACGCTGGGGGGTTCCAAGAGACCCAGTACTTC | CASSLNAGGFQETQYF
15 | TRBJ2-2 | TRBD1 | NA | TRBV30 | TGTGCCTGGAGTGGGGGGACAGGGCGCACCGGGGAGCTGTTTTTT | CAWSGGTGRTGELFF
15 | TRBJ1-4 | NA | NA | TRBV11-3 | TGTGCCAGCCACCCCCTGGGGAGGACTAATGAAAAACTGTTTTTT | CASHPLGRTNEKLFF
15 | TRBJ2-3 | TRBD2 | NA | TRBV27 | TGTGCCAGCAGTCTAGCGGGAGATATGTCAGATACGCAGTATTTT | CASSLAGDMSDTQYF
14 | TRBJ2-5 | NA | NA | TRBV7-6 | TGTGCCAGCAGCATACTTGGGGCCCAAGAGACCCAGTACTTC | CASSILGAQETQYF
14 | TRBJ1-2 | NA | NA | TRBV5-8 | TGTGCCAGCAGCCCCCGGACAGATCCCTATGGCTACACCTTC | CASSPRTDPYGYTF
15 | TRBJ1-2 | TRBD1 | NA | TRBV29-1 | TGCAGCGTTGAAAGAGGGGGACAGGGGGCTGGTGGCTACACCTTC | CSVERGGQGAGGYTF
13 | TRBJ1-2 | TRBD1 | NA | TRBV12-3/TRBV12-4 | TGTGCCAGCCGGAGGACAGGGACCCATGGCTACACCTTC | CASRRTGTHGYTF
15 | TRBJ2-5 | TRBD2 | NA | TRBV30 | TGTGCCTGGAGCCCTGGGACTAGCGGCCAAGAGACCCAGTACTTC | CAWSPGTSGQETQYF
15 | TRBJ2-5 | TRBD1 | NA | TRBV5-1 | TGCGCCAGCAGCTACGCCCGGGACAGGGGCGAACAACAGTACTTC | CASSYARDRGEQQYF
12 | TRBJ1-1 | NA | NA | TRBV7-9 | TGTGCCAGCAGCTTAGAACAGCCCCATGCTTTCTTT | CASSLEQPHAFF
13 | TRBJ1-5 | NA | NA | TRBV6-5 | TGTGCCGTCGGTGGCAGGGTGCATCAGCCCCAGCATTTT | CAVGGRVHQPQHF
16 | TRBJ2-5 | TRBD1 | NA | TRBV5-1 | TGCGCCAGCAGCTTACCGGGACAGGGGAGTTGGGAGACCCAGTACTTC | CASSLPGQGSWETQYF
18 | TRBJ2-7 | NA | NA | TRBV7-2 | TGTGCCAGCAGCTTAGGGCAAGGAGGCTGGGGTGCGACCGACGAGCAGTACTTC | CASSLGQGGWGATDEQYF
15 | TRBJ2-3 | TRBD1 | NA | TRBV19 | TGTGCCAGTACCGATGGGACAGGGAGAACAGATACGCAGTATTTT | CASTDGTGRTDTQYF
16 | TRBJ1-5 | TRBD1 | NA | TRBV19 | TGTGCCAGTAGTATCCGAGGGGGCTGGAGCAATCAGCCCCAGCATTTT | CASSIRGGWSNQPQHF
15 | TRBJ2-3 | NA | NA | TRBV3-1/TRBV3-2 | TGTGCCAGCAGCCAACTTAGCCGTAGCACAGATACGCAGTATTTT | CASSQLSRSTDTQYF
16 | TRBJ2-7 | TRBD2 | NA | TRBV7-2 | TGTGCCAGCAGCTTAGATAGCGGGGGAGGGTCCTACGAGCAGTACTTC | CASSLDSGGGSYEQYF
14 | TRBJ2-2 | NA | once | TRBV2 | TGTGCCAGCAGTATGGAGGGAACTTACGGGGAGCTGTTTTTT | CASSMEGTYGELFF
16 | TRBJ2-3 | TRBD2 | NA | TRBV4-2 | TGTGCCAGCAGCCAAGTTCCCGCGGGGGACACAGATACGCAGTATTTT | CASSQVPAGDTDTQYF
19 | TRBJ2-4 | TRBD2 | NA | TRBV2 | TGTGCCAGCAGTGAACGACTAGCGGGGAGGGGGTTAGCCAAAAACATTCAGTACTTC | CASSERLAGRGLAKNIQYF
15 | TRBJ2-7 | TRBD1 | NA | TRBV6-2/TRBV6-3 | TGTGCCAGCAGATACGGGGGACAGGGTTCCTACGAGCAGTACTTC | CASRYGGQGSYEQYF
13 | TRBJ1-1 | NA | NA | TRBV27 | TGTGCCAGCAGCTTGACAGGGAACACTGAAGCTTTCTTT | CASSLTGNTEAFF
15 | TRBJ2-7 | NA | once | TRBV28 | TGTGCCAGCAGTTTATCTCTGCCTAGCTCCTACGAGCAGTACTTC | CASSLSLPSSYEQYF
17 | TRBJ2-3 | NA | NA | TRBV21-1 | TGTGCCAGCATCAAATCCCGGGGACAACCTAGCACAGATACGCAGTATTTT | CASIKSRGQPSTDTQYF
12 | TRBJ2-1 | TRBD1 | once | TRBV6-5 | TGTGCCAGCAGCGGACAGGTGGGTGAGCAGTTCTTC | CASSGQVGEQFF
15 | TRBJ2-3 | TRBD2 | NA | TRBV7-3 | TGTGCCAGCAGTTCCGGGACTACTAGCACAGATACGCAGTATTTT | CASSSGTTSTDTQYF
14 | TRBJ2-5 | TRBD1 | NA | TRBV11-2 | TGTGCCAGCAGCTTAGCACAGGGGGCGAAGACCCAGTACTTC | CASSLAQGAKTQYF
14 | TRBJ2-1 | TRBD1 | NA | TRBV28 | TGTGCCGCGGTCGGACAGGTATGGTACAATGAGCAGTTCTTC | CAAVGQVWYNEQFF
17 | TRBJ2-3 | TRBD2 | NA | TRBV2 | TGTGCCAGCAGCCGGGAGCGGGGGGGCCCGTGGGCGGCTACGCAGTATTTT | CASSRERGGPWAATQYF
13 | TRBJ2-3 | TRBD1 | NA | TRBV30 | TGTGCCTTCCAGGACAGGGCCACAGATACGCAGTATTTT | CAFQDRATDTQYF
13 | TRBJ2-5 | TRBD1 | NA | TRBV2 | TGTGCCAGCAGGAGGGACAGACAAGAGACCCAGTACTTC | CASRRDRQETQYF
11 | TRBJ2-1 | NA | medium-sized | TRBV7-9 | TGTGCCAGCAGCTTCGCTAGCGAGCAGTTCTTC | CASSFASEQFF
14 | TRBJ2-3 | NA | NA | TRBV2 | TGTGCCAGCAGTCTTTGGGTCGGGACAGATACGCAGTATTTT | CASSLWVGTDTQYF
12 | TRBJ1-2 | NA | NA | TRBV29-1 | TGCAGCGGAGCACTAGTTCTCGGGGGCTACACCTTC | CSGALVLGGYTF
18 | TRBJ2-1 | TRBD2 | NA | TRBV5-1 | TGCGCCAGCAGCTGGACTAGCGGGGGTACTAGCTCCTACAATGAGCAGTTCTTC | CASSWTSGGTSSYNEQFF
15 | TRBJ1-4 | NA | NA | TRBV14 | TGTGCCAGCAGCCCCAACGGTGTTCGGGGGGAAAAACTGTTTTTT | CASSPNGVRGEKLFF
13 | TRBJ1-1 | NA | once | TRBV6-5 | TGTGCCAGTCGATACAGGGCTGACACTGAAGCTTTCTTT | CASRYRADTEAFF
14 | TRBJ1-2 | TRBD1 | NA | TRBV28 | TGTGCCAGCAGCCCGGGACAGGGACACTATGGCTACACCTTC | CASSPGQGHYGYTF
16 | TRBJ1-1 | NA | NA | TRBV5-4 | TGTGCCAGCAGCTTGTTGGGACCGGGGAGGGACACTGAAGCTTTCTTT | CASSLLGPGRDTEAFF
12 | TRBJ2-7 | NA | NA | TRBV18 | TGTGCCAGCTCACCCAACGGCTACGAGCAGTACTTC | CASSPNGYEQYF
14 | TRBJ2-7 | TRBD1 | once | TRBV27 | TGTGCCAGCAGTCGACGCCCAGGGGGCTTCGAGCAGTACTTC | CASSRRPGGFEQYF
14 | TRBJ2-5 | NA | NA | TRBV5-8 | TGTGCCAGCAGCTTGAGCCTAGCGCTGGAGACCCAGTACTTC | CASSLSLALETQYF
15 | TRBJ2-3 | TRBD1 | NA | TRBV6-1 | TGTGCCAGCAGTGAATGGGACAGGGATGGGGATACGCAGTATTTT | CASSEWDRDGDTQYF
15 | TRBJ1-5 | NA | NA | TRBV4-2 | TGTGCCAGCAGCCAAGATCGAGGGAGCAATCAGCCCCAGCATTTT | CASSQDRGSNQPQHF
13 | TRBJ2-4 | NA | NA | TRBV7-3 | TGTGCCAGCAGTTCGACCACCCGGGGCATTCAGTACTTC | CASSSTTRGIQYF
14 | TRBJ2-7 | NA | NA | TRBV5-1 | TGCGCCAGCAGCATCGCAGGGGCGGACGGCGAGCAGTACTTC | CASSIAGADGEQYF
12 | TRBJ2-7 | NA | NA | TRBV6-5 | TGTGCCAGCAGTTACGGGCGAGGGGAGCAGTACTTC | CASSYGRGEQYF
14 | TRBJ1-2 | NA | NA | TRBV7-2 | TGTGCCAGCAGCTTAGAGGTGGGGAGCGATGGCTACACCTTC | CASSLEVGSDGYTF
14 | TRBJ2-1 | TRBD1 | NA | TRBV7-2 | TGTGCCAGCACCCTTCTGACAGGGCGGGTTGAGCAGTTCTTC | CASTLLTGRVEQFF
16 | TRBJ2-3 | NA | NA | TRBV9 | TGTGCCAGCAGCCCAGCGGGTTCAACTAGCACAGATACGCAGTATTTT | CASSPAGSTSTDTQYF
13 | TRBJ2-1 | NA | NA | TRBV5-1 | TGCGCCAGCAGCCCCGACAAATTTGGTGAGCAGTTCTTC | CASSPDKFGEQFF